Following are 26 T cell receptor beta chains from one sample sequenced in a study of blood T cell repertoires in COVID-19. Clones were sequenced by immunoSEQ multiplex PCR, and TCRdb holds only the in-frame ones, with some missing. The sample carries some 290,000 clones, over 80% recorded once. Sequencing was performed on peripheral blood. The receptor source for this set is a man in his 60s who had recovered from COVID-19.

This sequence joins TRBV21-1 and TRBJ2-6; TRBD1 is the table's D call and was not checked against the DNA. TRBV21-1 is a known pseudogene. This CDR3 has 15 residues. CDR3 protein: CASVQEKAGANVLTF. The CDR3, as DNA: TGTGCCAGCGTACAGGAAAAGGCTGGGGCCAACGTCCTGACTTTC.

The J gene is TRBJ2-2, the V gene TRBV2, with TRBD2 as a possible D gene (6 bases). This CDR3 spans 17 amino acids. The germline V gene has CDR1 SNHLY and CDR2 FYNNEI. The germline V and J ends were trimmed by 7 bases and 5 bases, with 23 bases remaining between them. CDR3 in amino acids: CASIRGLRGSGTGELFF. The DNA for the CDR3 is TGTGCCAGCATTCGAGGTCTTCGGGGGTCGGGGACCGGGGAGCTGTTTTTT. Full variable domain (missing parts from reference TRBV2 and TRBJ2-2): EPEVTQTPSHQVTQMGQEVILRCVPISNHLYFYWYRQILGQKVEFLVSFYNNEISEKSEIFDDQFSVERPDGSNFTLKIRSTKLEDSAMYFCASIRGLRGSGTGELFFGEGSRLTVL.

The CDR3 region is CASSHGTSGLVFF. CDR3 sequence (DNA): TGTGCCAGCAGCCACGGGACTAGCGGGCTGGTGTTTTTT. The chain employs TRBV6-5 and TRBJ2-2, with 12 bases fitting TRBD2. This CDR3 is built from 13 residues. Germline V CDR1 and CDR2: MNHEY, SVGAGI. V trimming: 6 bases; J trimming: 15 bases; junction bases outside the gene matches: 8.

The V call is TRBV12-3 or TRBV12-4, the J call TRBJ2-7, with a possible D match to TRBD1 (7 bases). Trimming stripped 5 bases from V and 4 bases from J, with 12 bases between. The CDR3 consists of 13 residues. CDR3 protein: CASSRGTVYEQYF. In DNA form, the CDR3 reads TGTGCCAGCAGTCGCGGGACAGTGTACGAGCAGTACTTC.

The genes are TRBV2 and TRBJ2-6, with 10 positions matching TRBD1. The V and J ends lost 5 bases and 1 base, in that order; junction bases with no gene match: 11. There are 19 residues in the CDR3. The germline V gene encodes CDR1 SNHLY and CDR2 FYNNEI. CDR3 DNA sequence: TGTGCCAGCAGTCTGGGGGGACAGGGGCAACATTCTGGGGCCAACGTCCTGACTTTC. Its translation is CASSLGGQGQHSGANVLTF.

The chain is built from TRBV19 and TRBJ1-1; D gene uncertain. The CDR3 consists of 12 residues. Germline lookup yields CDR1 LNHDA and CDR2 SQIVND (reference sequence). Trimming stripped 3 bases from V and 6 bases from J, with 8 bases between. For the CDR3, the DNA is TGTGCCAGTAGTATCGGCGGGTCTGAAGCTTTCTTT. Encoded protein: CASSIGGSEAFF.

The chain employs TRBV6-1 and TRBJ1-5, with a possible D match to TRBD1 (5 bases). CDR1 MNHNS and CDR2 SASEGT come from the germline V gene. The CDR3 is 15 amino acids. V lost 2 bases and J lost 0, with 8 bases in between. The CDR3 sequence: CASSEYRISNQPQHF. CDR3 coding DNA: TGTGCCAGCAGTGAATACAGGATTAGCAATCAGCCCCAGCATTTT.

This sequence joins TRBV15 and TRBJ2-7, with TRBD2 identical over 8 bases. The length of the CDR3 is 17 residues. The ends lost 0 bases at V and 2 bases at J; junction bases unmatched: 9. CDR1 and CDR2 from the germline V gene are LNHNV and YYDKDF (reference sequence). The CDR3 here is CATSRDRGAGGAYEQYF. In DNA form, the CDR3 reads TGTGCCACCAGCAGAGATCGGGGTGCGGGGGGCGCCTACGAGCAGTACTTC.

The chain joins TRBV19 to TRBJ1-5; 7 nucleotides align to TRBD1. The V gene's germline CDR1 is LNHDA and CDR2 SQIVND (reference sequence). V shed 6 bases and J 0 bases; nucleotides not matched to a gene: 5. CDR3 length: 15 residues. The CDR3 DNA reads TGTGCCAGTAGCGTAGGACAGGTTAGCAATCAGCCCCAGCATTTT. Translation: CASSVGQVSNQPQHF.

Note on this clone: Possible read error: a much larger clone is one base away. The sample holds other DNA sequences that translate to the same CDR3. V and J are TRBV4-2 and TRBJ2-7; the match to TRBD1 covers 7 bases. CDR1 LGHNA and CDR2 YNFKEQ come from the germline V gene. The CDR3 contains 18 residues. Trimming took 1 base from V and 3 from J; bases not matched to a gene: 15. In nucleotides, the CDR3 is TGTGCCAGCAGCCAAGGTGACGAGAACAGGGGTCTTCACTACGAGCAGTACTTC. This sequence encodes CASSQGDENRGLHYEQYF.

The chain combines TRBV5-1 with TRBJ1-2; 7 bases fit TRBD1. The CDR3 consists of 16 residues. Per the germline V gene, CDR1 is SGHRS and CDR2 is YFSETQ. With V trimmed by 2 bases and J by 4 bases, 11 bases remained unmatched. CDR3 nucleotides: TGCGCCAGCAGCTTAGATACAGGGGACACCCCCTATGGCTACACCTTC. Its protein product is CASSLDTGDTPYGYTF. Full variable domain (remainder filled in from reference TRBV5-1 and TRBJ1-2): KAGVTQTPRYLIKTRGQQVTLSCSPISGHRSVSWYQQTPGQGLQFLFEYFSETQRNKGNFPGRFSGRQFSNSRSEMNVSTLELGDSALYLCASSLDTGDTPYGYTFGSGTRLTVV.

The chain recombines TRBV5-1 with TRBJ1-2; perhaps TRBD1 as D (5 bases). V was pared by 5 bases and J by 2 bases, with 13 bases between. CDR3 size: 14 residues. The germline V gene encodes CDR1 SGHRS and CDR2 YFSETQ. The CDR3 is CASRPSPGNYGYTF. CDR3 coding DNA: TGCGCCAGCAGACCCTCTCCAGGGAACTATGGCTACACCTTC.

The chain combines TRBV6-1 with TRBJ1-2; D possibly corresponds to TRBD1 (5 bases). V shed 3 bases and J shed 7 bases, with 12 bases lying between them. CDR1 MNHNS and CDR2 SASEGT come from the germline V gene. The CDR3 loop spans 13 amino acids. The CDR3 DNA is TGTGCCAGCAGTGACGGAATGGGGGGTGGCTACACCTTC. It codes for CASSDGMGGGYTF.

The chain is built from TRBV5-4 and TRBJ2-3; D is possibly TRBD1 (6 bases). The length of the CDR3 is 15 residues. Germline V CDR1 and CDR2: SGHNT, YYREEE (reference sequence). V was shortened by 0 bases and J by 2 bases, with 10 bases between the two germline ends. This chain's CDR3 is CASSLEGGPTDTQYF. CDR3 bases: TGTGCCAGCAGCTTGGAAGGGGGACCCACAGATACGCAGTATTTT.

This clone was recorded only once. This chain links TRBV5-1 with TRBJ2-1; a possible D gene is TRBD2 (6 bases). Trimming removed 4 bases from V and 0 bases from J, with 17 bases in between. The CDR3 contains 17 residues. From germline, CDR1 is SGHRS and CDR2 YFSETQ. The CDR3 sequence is CASSQTAGIRSYNEQFF. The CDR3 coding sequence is TGCGCCAGCAGCCAAACGGCGGGGATCCGCTCCTACAATGAGCAGTTCTTC.

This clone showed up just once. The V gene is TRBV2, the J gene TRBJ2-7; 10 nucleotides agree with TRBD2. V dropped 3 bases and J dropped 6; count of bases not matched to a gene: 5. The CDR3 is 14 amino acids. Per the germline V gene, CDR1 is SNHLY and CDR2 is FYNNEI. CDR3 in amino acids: CASSEQRGGSEQYF. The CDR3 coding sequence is TGTGCCAGCAGTGAGCAGCGGGGGGGATCCGAGCAGTACTTC.

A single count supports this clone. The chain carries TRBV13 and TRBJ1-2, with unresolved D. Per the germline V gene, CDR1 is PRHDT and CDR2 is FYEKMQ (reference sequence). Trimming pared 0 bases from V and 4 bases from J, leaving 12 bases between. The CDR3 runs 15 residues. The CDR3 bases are TGTGCCAGCAGCTTAGGCGACGGGGTTAGCTATGGCTACACCTTC. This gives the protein CASSLGDGVSYGYTF.

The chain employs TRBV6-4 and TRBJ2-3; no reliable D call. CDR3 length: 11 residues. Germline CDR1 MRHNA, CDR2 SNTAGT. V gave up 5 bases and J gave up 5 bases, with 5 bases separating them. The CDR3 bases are TGTGCCAGCAGTTCCGGAGATACGCAGTATTTT. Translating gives CASSSGDTQYF.

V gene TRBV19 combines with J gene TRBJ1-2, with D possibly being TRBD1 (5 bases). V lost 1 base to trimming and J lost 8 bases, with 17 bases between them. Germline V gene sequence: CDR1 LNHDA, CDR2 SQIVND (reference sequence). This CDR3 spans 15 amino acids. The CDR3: CASSIVQAPASGYTF. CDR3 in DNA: TGTGCCAGTAGTATAGTACAGGCCCCCGCGAGCGGCTACACCTTC.

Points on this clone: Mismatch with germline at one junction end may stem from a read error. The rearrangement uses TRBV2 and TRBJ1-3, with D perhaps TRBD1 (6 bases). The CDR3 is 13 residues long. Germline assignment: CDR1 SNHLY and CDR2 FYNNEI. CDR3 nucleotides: TGTGCCACCACGGGACACCCAGGAAGCACCATATATTTT. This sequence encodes CATTGHPGSTIYF.

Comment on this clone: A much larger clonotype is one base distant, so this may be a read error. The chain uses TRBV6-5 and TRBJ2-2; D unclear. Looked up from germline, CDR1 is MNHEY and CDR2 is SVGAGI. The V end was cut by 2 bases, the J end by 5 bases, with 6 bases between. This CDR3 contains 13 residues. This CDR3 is CASSYDSTGELFF. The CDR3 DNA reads TGTGCCAGCAGTTACGACTCGACCGGGGAGCTGTTTTTT.

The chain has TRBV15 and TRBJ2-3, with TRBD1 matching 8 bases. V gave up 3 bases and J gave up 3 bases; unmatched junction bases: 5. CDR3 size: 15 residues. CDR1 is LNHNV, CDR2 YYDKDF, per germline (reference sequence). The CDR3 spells CATSSGRGPTDTQYF. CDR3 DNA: TGTGCCACCAGCAGCGGCAGGGGGCCGACAGATACGCAGTATTTT.

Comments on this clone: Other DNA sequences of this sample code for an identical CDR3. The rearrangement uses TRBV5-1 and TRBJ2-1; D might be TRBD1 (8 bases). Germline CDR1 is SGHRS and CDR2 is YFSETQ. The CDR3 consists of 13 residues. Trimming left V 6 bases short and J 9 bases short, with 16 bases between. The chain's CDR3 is CASTDTGGGEQFF. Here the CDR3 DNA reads TGCGCCAGCACCGACACAGGGGGGGGTGAGCAGTTCTTC.

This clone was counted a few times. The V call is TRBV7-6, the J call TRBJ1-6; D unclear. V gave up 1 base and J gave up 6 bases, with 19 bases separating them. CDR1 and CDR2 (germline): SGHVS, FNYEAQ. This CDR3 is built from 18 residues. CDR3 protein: CASSLGSGEEWRNSPLHF. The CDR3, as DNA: TGTGCCAGCAGCTTAGGGTCCGGGGAGGAATGGCGTAATTCACCCCTCCACTTT.

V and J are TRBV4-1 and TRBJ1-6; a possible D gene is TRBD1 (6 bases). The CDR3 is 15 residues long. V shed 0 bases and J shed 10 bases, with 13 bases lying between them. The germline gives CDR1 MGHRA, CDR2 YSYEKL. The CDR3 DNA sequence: TGCGCCAGCAGCCAAGATTGGACAGCAAGCTCACCCCTCCACTTT. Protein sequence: CASSQDWTASSPLHF.

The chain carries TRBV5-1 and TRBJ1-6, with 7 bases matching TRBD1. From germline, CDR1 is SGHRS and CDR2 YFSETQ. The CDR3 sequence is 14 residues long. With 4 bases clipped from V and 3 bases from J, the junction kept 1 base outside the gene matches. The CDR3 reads CASSRDSYNSPLHF. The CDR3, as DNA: TGCGCCAGCAGCAGGGACAGCTATAATTCACCCCTCCACTTT.